The source of this TCR beta chain is a study of CD8 T cells in ankylosing spondylitis. This clonotype occurred many times. The antigen is not known. Findings and limits, study-wide: A TCR beta motif of 7 to 9 highly homologous variants seemed to mark ankylosing spondylitis blood. Matched ankylosing spondylitis synovial fluid reportedly showed significant enrichment of disease-linked clones. With a CD8+ phenotype, disease-linked clones were relatively rare in peripheral blood.

The authors made TCR beta libraries by quantitative 5'-RACE with molecular barcodes. From the 5' RACE reads, TCRdb called clonotypes with MiXCR, one entry per CDR3 protein. The repertoire has approximately 260,000 distinct CDR3 sequences, 15% to 20% of them found once; the top ten carry around 30%. This CDR3 region has 15 residues. Trimming removed 4 bases from V and 8 bases from J, with 18 bases in between. The germline gives CDR1 MNHEY, CDR2 SMNVEV (reference sequence). The sample was blood, either unsorted or a sorted T cell fraction (not recorded which). The chain is built from TRBV27 and TRBJ2-1; tentative D call: TRBD1 (5 bases). The receptor's source is a male donor with ankylosing spondylitis or in good health (not recorded which). CDR3 in amino acids: CASSSVAGYWDEQFF. The CDR3 nucleotides are TGTGCCAGCAGTTCCGTTGCAGGGTACTGGGATGAGCAGTTCTTC.